This T cell receptor beta chain originates from a study of lymphopenia after photon versus proton radiotherapy. Study conclusions and caveats: Only patients who died were analyzed for survival; proton advantage is unproven. Oligoclonal CD8+ Temra expansion after nadir drove photon patients' diversity drop. Proton therapy kept repertoires fairly stable, unlike photons, which gained effector/memory cells.

Germline CDR1 and CDR2: MNHNY and SVGAGI (reference sequence). The V and J ends lost 5 bases and 8 bases respectively, with 16 bases between them. The CDR3 covers 14 residues. Worth noting for this clone: Its antigen is undetermined.

Profiling relied on immunoSEQ multiplex PCR, and the TCRdb table lists in-frame clones only, not all of them. The sample records about 18,000 clones, approximately 80% being singletons. The receptor's source is a man between 65 and 80 years old with pancreatic cancer. The sequencing here drew on peripheral blood, taken from a patient treated with proton-based radiotherapy. The V and J genes are TRBV6-6 and TRBJ2-4, with D perhaps matching TRBD1 or TRBD2 (5 bases each). The CDR3 spells CASSPGMGVDIQYF. The CDR3 DNA is TGTGCCAGCAGTCCGGGGATGGGGGTTGACATTCAGTACTTC.